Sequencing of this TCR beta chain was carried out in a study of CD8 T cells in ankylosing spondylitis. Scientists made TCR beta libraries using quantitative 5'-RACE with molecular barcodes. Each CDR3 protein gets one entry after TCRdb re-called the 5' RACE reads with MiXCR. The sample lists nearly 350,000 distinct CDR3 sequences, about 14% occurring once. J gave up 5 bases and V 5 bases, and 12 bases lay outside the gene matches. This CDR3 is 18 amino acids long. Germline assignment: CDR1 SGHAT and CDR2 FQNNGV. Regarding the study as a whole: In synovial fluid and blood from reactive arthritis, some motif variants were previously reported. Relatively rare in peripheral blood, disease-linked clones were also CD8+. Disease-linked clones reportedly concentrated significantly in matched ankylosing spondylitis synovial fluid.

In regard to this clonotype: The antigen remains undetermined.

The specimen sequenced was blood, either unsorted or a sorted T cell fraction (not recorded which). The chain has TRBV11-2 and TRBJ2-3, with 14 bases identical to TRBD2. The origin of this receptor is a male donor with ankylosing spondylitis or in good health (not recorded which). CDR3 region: CASSQRLAGGLIQDTQYF. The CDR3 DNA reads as TGTGCCAGCAGCCAGAGACTAGCGGGGGGGCTTATACAAGATACGCAGTATTTT.